The source of this T cell receptor beta chain is a study of blood T cells in healthy people across ages. Study results and caveats: Naive CD4+ cell counts and diversity both ran higher in long-lived than in aged donors. Roughly linear age-related decline in beta diversity appeared, significant by age 40.

The draw of peripheral blood yielded approximately 10 milliliters from each donor. Details on this clonotype: The target antigen is unknown.

Looked up from germline, CDR1 is SGHRS and CDR2 is YFSETQ. The CDR3 totals 13 residues. The germline V and J ends were trimmed by 2 bases and 3 bases, with 8 bases remaining between them. The authors ran a second PCR of roughly 6 to 12 cycles using a sample-barcoded 5' primer and a J-beta primer mix. From each sample, at least 3 million paired-end reads containing CDR3 were obtained. TCRdb recomputed calls from the 5' RACE reads with MiXCR, one row per CDR3 protein. This repertoire shows about 1.7 million distinct CDR3 sequences, 25% to 30% found once; its top ten account for 7.7%. The V and J genes are TRBV5-1 and TRBJ1-1; D might be TRBD1 (6 bases). This TCR was sampled from a woman aged 25-40 years in good health. Sample: blood. The CDR3 protein is CASSFDRYTEAFF. The CDR3 nucleotides are TGCGCCAGCAGCTTCGACAGGTACACTGAAGCTTTCTTT.